This T cell receptor beta chain was recorded in a study of cytomegalovirus exposure and HLA in healthy donors. It was with 60 Vbeta and 13 Jbeta primers that the PCR ran. Sequencing used immunoSEQ multiplex PCR; TCRdb keeps in-frame clones, though not all of them. Among about 160,000 clones listed, approximately 82% were seen once. This CDR3 is built from 14 residues. V was pared by 4 bases and J by 5 bases, with 14 bases between. Germline CDR1 reads SGHDN; CDR2 reads FVKESK. The TCR was taken from a male donor in good health and CMV-seropositive. V is TRBV14 and J is TRBJ2-5; a weak D match, TRBD2 (6 bases). Sequences were obtained from PBMCs. Here the CDR3 DNA reads TGTGCCAGCAGCCCCCTCGGGAGTCGCGAGACCCAGTACTTC. Translated, it gives CASSPLGSRETQYF.